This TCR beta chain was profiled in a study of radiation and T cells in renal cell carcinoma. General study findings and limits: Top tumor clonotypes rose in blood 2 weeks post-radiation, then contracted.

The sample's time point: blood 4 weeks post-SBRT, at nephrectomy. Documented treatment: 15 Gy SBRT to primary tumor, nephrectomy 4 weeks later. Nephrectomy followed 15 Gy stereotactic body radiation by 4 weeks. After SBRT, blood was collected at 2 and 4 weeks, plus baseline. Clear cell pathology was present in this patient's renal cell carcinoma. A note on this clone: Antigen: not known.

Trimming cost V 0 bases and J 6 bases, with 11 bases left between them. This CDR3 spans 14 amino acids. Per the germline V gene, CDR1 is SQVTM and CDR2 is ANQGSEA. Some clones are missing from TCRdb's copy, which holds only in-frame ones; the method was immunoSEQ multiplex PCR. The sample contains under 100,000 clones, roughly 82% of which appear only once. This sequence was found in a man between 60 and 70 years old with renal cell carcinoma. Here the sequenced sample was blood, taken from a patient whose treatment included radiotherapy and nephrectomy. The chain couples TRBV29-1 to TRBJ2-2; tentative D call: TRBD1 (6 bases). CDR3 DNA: TGCAGCGTTGAAGAACAGAGGGGGTCCGGGGAGCTGTTTTTT. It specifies CSVEEQRGSGELFF.